These 9 T cell receptor beta chains share one sample of origin, sequenced in a study of response to subunit inactivated influenza vaccine. TCRdb itself ran the RT-PCR reads through MiXCR, one entry per CDR3 protein. The table includes approximately 250,000 distinct CDR3 sequences, over 9% detected once. The source was non-naive T cells sorted from PBMCs, collected around 15 days before vaccination. The receptor set was obtained from a man in his fifties who received an inactivated influenza vaccine.

The V and J genes are TRBV11-3 and TRBJ2-5, with a weak D call TRBD2 (7 bases). The CDR3 is 15 residues long. Deletions cut 5 bases from V and 1 base from J, with 14 bases between. Germline V CDR1 and CDR2: SGHNT, YENEEA. CDR3 nucleotides: TGTGCCAGCAGCCCAAGGGGGGGAGTCCAAGAGACCCAGTACTTC. Protein sequence: CASSPRGGVQETQYF. The variable domain in full, with the rest retrieved from reference TRBV11-3 and TRBJ2-5, is EAGVVQSPRYKIIEKKQPVAFWCNPISGHNTLYWYLQNLGQGPELLIRYENEEAVDDSQLPKDRFSAERLKGVDSTLKIQPAELGDSAVYLCASSPRGGVQETQYFGPGTRLLVL.

This clonotype was observed many times. The V and J genes are TRBV7-8 and TRBJ2-1; 9 bases match TRBD2. V shed 5 bases and J 4 bases; nucleotides not matched to a gene: 9. Germline CDR1 is SGHVS and CDR2 is FQNEAQ. The CDR3 is 16 residues long. DNA for the CDR3: TGTGCCAGCAGCCTAAATAGCGGGAGTAAGTACAATGAGCAGTTCTTC. Protein: CASSLNSGSKYNEQFF.

This clonotype was observed many times. V usage is TRBV5-1 and J usage is TRBJ1-2, with D possibly being TRBD1 (6 bases). Germline V gene data show CDR1 as SGHRS and CDR2 as YFSETQ. The germline V and J ends were trimmed by 5 bases and 1 base, with 21 bases remaining between them. CDR3 length: 17 residues. CDR3 sequence reads: CASRAQQGALLNYGYTF. In DNA, the CDR3 is TGCGCCAGCAGGGCCCAACAGGGCGCCTTACTTAACTATGGCTACACCTTC.

This rearrangement joins TRBV7-6 to TRBJ2-1; tentatively, D is TRBD1 or TRBD2 (5 bases each). The V gene lost 1 base and the J gene lost 4 bases, with 11 bases spanning the gap. Germline V CDR1 and CDR2: SGHVS, FNYEAQ. CDR3 size: 15 residues. DNA of the CDR3: TGTGCCAGCAGCTTAGGTGGGACGACTTACAATGAGCAGTTCTTC. It is translated as CASSLGGTTYNEQFF.

The table lists this clonotype with a few counts. This sequence joins TRBV27 and TRBJ2-1; unclear D gene. The CDR3 has 14 amino acids. From germline, CDR1 is MNHEY and CDR2 SMNVEV (reference sequence). V shed 0 bases and J shed 6 bases, with 9 bases lying between them. In DNA, the CDR3 is TGTGCCAGCAGTTTATCATACTATTCCAATGAGCAGTTCTTC. Its translation: CASSLSYYSNEQFF.

This clonotype was recorded a few times. The rearrangement joins TRBV7-9 to TRBJ2-5, with D uncertain. V lost 3 bases, J lost 1 base, and 9 bases lay in between. This CDR3 comprises 14 residues. Germline CDR1 reads SEHNR; CDR2 reads FQNEAQ (reference sequence). This CDR3 reads CASSFTRGQETQYF. For the CDR3, the DNA is TGTGCCAGCAGCTTCACTCGAGGCCAAGAGACCCAGTACTTC.

This clonotype was observed many times. The rearrangement joins TRBV6-2 or TRBV6-3 to TRBJ2-1; 7 bases are shared with TRBD1. V dropped 10 bases and J dropped 4; count of bases not matched to a gene: 16. The CDR3 totals 16 residues. CDR1 is MNHEY and CDR2 is SVGEGT in the germline V gene. CDR3 loop: CATQERAHRGYNEQFF. CDR3 nucleotide sequence: TGTGCCACGCAGGAAAGAGCCCACAGGGGTTACAATGAGCAGTTCTTC.

The rearrangement uses TRBV7-3 and TRBJ2-5, with 8 bases lining up with TRBD2. In germline, CDR1 is SGHTA, CDR2 FQGTGA. V was pared by 0 bases and J by 5 bases, with 5 bases of the junction left unmatched. This CDR3 region has 15 residues. CDR3 nucleotides: TGTGCCAGCAGCTTAACTGGACTAGCCGAGGAGACCCAGTACTTC. This sequence encodes CASSLTGLAEETQYF. Looking up the rest from reference TRBV7-3 and TRBJ2-5 gives the full variable domain: GAGVSQTPSNKVTEKGKYVELRCDPISGHTALYWYRQSLGQGPEFLIYFQGTGAADDSGLPNDRFFAVRPEGSVSTLKIQRTERGDSAVYLCASSLTGLAEETQYFGPGTRLLVL.

This clonotype has at least ten counts. The chain combines TRBV7-2 with TRBJ2-7; 7 nucleotides align to TRBD2. This CDR3 spans 14 amino acids. The germline V gene encodes CDR1 SGHTA and CDR2 FQGNSA. Losses at the gene ends were 5 bases for V and 0 bases for J; bases not matched to a gene: 4. The CDR3 DNA reads as TGTGCCAGCAGCACCCAGCGGGGCTCCTACGAGCAGTACTTC. It translates to CASSTQRGSYEQYF.